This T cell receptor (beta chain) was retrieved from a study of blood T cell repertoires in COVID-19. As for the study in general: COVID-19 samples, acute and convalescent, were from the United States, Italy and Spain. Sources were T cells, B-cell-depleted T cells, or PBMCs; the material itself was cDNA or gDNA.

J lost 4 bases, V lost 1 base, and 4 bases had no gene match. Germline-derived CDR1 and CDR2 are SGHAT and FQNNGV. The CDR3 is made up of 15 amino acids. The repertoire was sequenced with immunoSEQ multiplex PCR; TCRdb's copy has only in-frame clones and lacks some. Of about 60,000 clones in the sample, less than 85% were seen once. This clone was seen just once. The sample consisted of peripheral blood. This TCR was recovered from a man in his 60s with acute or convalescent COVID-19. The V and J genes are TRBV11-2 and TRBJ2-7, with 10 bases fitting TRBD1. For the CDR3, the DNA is TGTGCCAGCAGCTTAGCCGGGACAGGGGTTTACGAGCAGTACGTC. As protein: CASSLAGTGVYEQYV.